The clone carrying this T cell receptor (beta chain) was counted between two and nine times. What it binds is unknown. This may come from a read error, since a much larger clone is one base off. The entry originates in a study of tumor-infiltrating lymphocytes in glioblastoma multiforme. Three nested ARM-PCR rounds with V-beta and C-beta primers built TCRB libraries. TCRB cDNA was made from 0.5 ug total RNA. These TCRB libraries lack any described unique molecular identifiers. Using its own MiXCR run on the multiplex PCR reads, TCRdb lists one record per CDR3 protein. The sample includes about 18,000 distinct CDR3 sequences, 55% to 70% of them seen just once. Points from the study as a whole: Only one glioblastoma patient had TCR and mutation analysis. Detected clone frequencies may not reflect cell counts, being RNA-based.

Source material: peripheral blood. The clonotype originates from a male donor with glioblastoma.

The CDR3 bases are TGTGCCAGCAGCCAAGCCCCGGGGATGGGCCCTAACTATGGCTACACCTTC. This translates into CASSQAPGMGPNYGYTF. The J gene is TRBJ1-2, the V gene TRBV14; D remains ambiguous. The CDR3 loop spans 17 amino acids. V shed 1 base and J shed 0 bases, with 15 bases lying between them. CDR1 SGHDN and CDR2 FVKESK come from the germline V gene. Based on the CDR3 plus reference TRBV14 and TRBJ1-2, the full variable domain is EAGVTQFPSHSVIEKGQTVTLRCDPISGHDNLYWYRRVMGKEIKFLLHFVKESKQDESGMPNNRFLAERTGGTYSTLKVQPAELEDSGVYFCASSQAPGMGPNYGYTFGSGTRLTVV.